This is a list of T cell receptor beta chains from one sample in a study of T cells expressing NK-cell markers. TCRdb reprocessed the 5' RACE reads and reports one entry per CDR3 protein, with no DNA. The sample shows a few hundred thousand distinct CDR3 sequences, and around 4% sits with its ten largest clones. Sequencing input: blood T cells: a sorted CD56 or NKG2C T cell subset, CD4+ or CD8+ T cells, or bulk PBMC T cells (not recorded which). All receptors derive from a young man in good health. The CDR3 runs from the conserved cysteine through the conserved F or W.

j_call	v_call	cdr3_aa
TRBJ1-1	TRBV29-1	CSVERQGPGAFF
TRBJ2-3	TRBV5-1	CASSQLSTSAMPADTQYF
TRBJ1-2	TRBV21-1	CASSKETFRDIDGYGYTF
TRBJ2-3	TRBV7-9	CASSPGTISTDTQYF
TRBJ1-2	TRBV20-1	CSARIGQGGYTF
TRBJ2-7	TRBV6-5	CASSYSLAGRSYEQYF
TRBJ1-2	TRBV5-1	CASSLVFSENHYGYTF
TRBJ1-4	TRBV4-3	CASSQDLGLLGEKLFF
TRBJ2-1	TRBV12-3/TRBV12-4	CASSSTGTAIFNEQFF
TRBJ2-3	TRBV4-1	CASSQGLPDTQYF
TRBJ1-1	TRBV29-1	CSVDRGAGEAFF
TRBJ2-4	TRBV11-1	CASSLPAAQGGKTKNIQYF
TRBJ2-3	TRBV7-6	CASSSEYGGTQYF
TRBJ1-1	TRBV20-1	CSARDSRTVSEAFF
TRBJ2-1	TRBV7-9	CASSQGLRGGNEQFF
TRBJ2-1	TRBV10-3	CAISEGGASSYNEQFF
TRBJ2-7	TRBV28	CATTQPPSYEQYF
TRBJ2-2	TRBV4-1	CASSRLAELTHLGAGELFF
TRBJ2-1	TRBV19	CASSHLGLADDNEQFF
TRBJ2-1	TRBV12-5	CASGQGPLSYNEQFF
TRBJ1-5	TRBV20-1	CSARPQVSNQPQHF
TRBJ2-7	TRBV27	CASSFHPPVSRGNSYEQYF
TRBJ2-1	TRBV7-9	CASSLEEPTEQFF
TRBJ2-7	TRBV27	CASSLLTGGTWKEQYF
TRBJ2-2	TRBV5-1	CASSLGPRANTGELFF
TRBJ2-3	TRBV11-2	CASSPRPGWGTDTQYF
TRBJ2-2	TRBV12-3/TRBV12-4	CAGLAGTTGELFF
TRBJ1-6	TRBV27	CASTREGTSPLHF
TRBJ2-1	TRBV12-3/TRBV12-4	CASTRNAGRNEQFF
TRBJ2-7	TRBV5-1	CASSLDRPYEQYF
TRBJ2-3	TRBV18	CASSPRGITQYF
TRBJ2-1	TRBV20-1	CSARVLGQGASRSYNEQFF
TRBJ2-5	TRBV20-1	CSASIPDRTEETQYF
TRBJ1-2	TRBV20-1	CSARDETGGDGYTF
TRBJ2-1	TRBV5-1	CASRTGTPHNEQFF
TRBJ2-3	TRBV4-3	CASSQAPRGVEADTQYF
TRBJ2-7	TRBV12-3/TRBV12-4	CASSLVAGVSGRYEQYF
TRBJ2-1	TRBV12-3/TRBV12-4	CASTSQGTMGFF
TRBJ2-7	TRBV7-9	CASSLASGRTSGEQYF
TRBJ2-7	TRBV5-1	CASSFGTGSSYEQYF
TRBJ1-1	TRBV6-1	CASTNQAGGVEAFF
TRBJ2-1	TRBV6-4	CASSDAAINNEQFF
TRBJ2-1	TRBV5-1	CASSPSGRAHNEQFF
TRBJ2-1	TRBV4-3	CASSQDTRGSSYNEQFF
TRBJ1-2	TRBV7-9	CASRQQGHDGYTF
TRBJ1-2	TRBV7-2	CASSLKPGPTRGYTF
TRBJ2-1	TRBV9	CASSGGSSGTYNEQFF
TRBJ2-7	TRBV20-1	CSGLNSYEQYF
TRBJ2-1	TRBV7-9	CASSLGTSGQDEQFF
TRBJ2-7	TRBV10-3	CAISAGDRTYEQYF
TRBJ2-6	TRBV12-3/TRBV12-4	CASSLYSGANVLTF
TRBJ1-4	TRBV20-1	CSARREEKLFF
TRBJ2-1	TRBV3-1	CASSPSAGVMKEQFF
TRBJ2-7	TRBV6-2/TRBV6-3	CASSYDRGSSYEQYF
TRBJ2-1	TRBV12-3/TRBV12-4	CASSLNRATGNEQFF
TRBJ2-1	TRBV7-9	CASSRRAGPPNNEQFF
TRBJ2-2	TRBV3-1	CASSQGAGGTGELFF